The 9 T cell receptor beta chains below all came from one sample that was sequenced in a study of blood T cell repertoires in COVID-19. Sequencing used immunoSEQ multiplex PCR; TCRdb keeps in-frame clones, though not all of them. The sample has approximately 350,000 clones, approximately 90% seen once. The sequencing input was peripheral blood. Receptors originate from a woman aged 18-29 years who had recovered from COVID-19.

The chain uses TRBV12-5 and TRBJ2-1, with 8 bases identical to TRBD2. The V segment lost 3 bases and the J segment 8 bases; nucleotides outside the gene matches: 12. Germline-derived CDR1 and CDR2 are LGHNT and FRNRAP. The CDR3 has 16 amino acids. The CDR3 nucleotides read TGTGCTAGTGGTTTCCCAAGCGGGAGTGAATGGGATGAGCAGTTCTTC. It encodes CASGFPSGSEWDEQFF. Full variable domain (missing parts from reference TRBV12-5 and TRBJ2-1): DARVTQTPRHKVTEMGQEVTMRCQPILGHNTVFWYRQTMMQGLELLAYFRNRAPLDDSGMPKDRFSAEMPDATLATLKIQPSEPRDSAVYFCASGFPSGSEWDEQFFGPGTRLTVL.

V usage is TRBV11-2 and J usage is TRBJ2-3; TRBD1 is a possible D gene (6 bases). CDR3 length: 16 amino acids. Germline loops: CDR1 SGHAT, CDR2 FQNNGV. The V and J ends lost 1 base and 0 bases respectively, with 11 bases between them. The CDR3 protein is CASSLVHGQSTDTQYF. In DNA, the CDR3 is TGTGCCAGCAGCTTAGTGCATGGACAGAGCACAGATACGCAGTATTTT.

Here the CDR3 reads CATSRDLSNNYGYTF. CDR3 nucleotides: TGTGCCACCAGCAGAGATCTTAGCAATAACTATGGCTACACCTTC. The chain recombines TRBV15 with TRBJ1-2; the D is unclear. Germline assignment: CDR1 LNHNV and CDR2 YYDKDF (reference sequence). Between the trimmed V and J ends, which lost 0 bases and 1 base, there was a span of 9 bases. This CDR3 comprises 15 residues. Based on the CDR3 plus reference TRBV15 and TRBJ1-2, the full variable domain is DAMVIQNPRYQVTQFGKPVTLSCSQTLNHNVMYWYQQKSSQAPKLLFHYYDKDFNNEADTPDNFQSRRPNTSFCFLDIRSPGLGDTAMYLCATSRDLSNNYGYTFGSGTRLTVV.

The chain recombines TRBV7-9 with TRBJ1-1; the D gene is possibly TRBD1 (5 bases). Germline lookup yields CDR1 SEHNR and CDR2 FQNEAQ (reference sequence). The CDR3 spans 15 residues. Trimming took 4 bases from V and 0 from J, leaving 12 bases between them. For the CDR3, the DNA is TGTGCCAGCAGCTCCGGGGGAGGAATGAACACTGAAGCTTTCTTT. Its translation: CASSSGGGMNTEAFF.

The chain is built from TRBV2 and TRBJ1-2, with a weak D call TRBD1 (5 bases). Germline CDR1 is SNHLY and CDR2 is FYNNEI. Trimming took 8 bases from V and 6 from J, leaving 25 bases between them. This CDR3 is built from 16 residues. Here the CDR3 DNA reads TGTGCCAGCCTTGACCTGGAGGGCGCAGAAGGGGATGGCTACACCTTC. Its translation: CASLDLEGAEGDGYTF. Full variable domain (outside the CDR3, taken from reference TRBV2 and TRBJ1-2): EPEVTQTPSHQVTQMGQEVILRCVPISNHLYFYWYRQILGQKVEFLVSFYNNEISEKSEIFDDQFSVERPDGSNFTLKIRSTKLEDSAMYFCASLDLEGAEGDGYTFGSGTRLTVV.

The rearrangement links TRBV19 to TRBJ2-1; the match to TRBD2 covers 12 bases. This CDR3 region has 15 residues. The germline gives CDR1 LNHDA, CDR2 SQIVND (reference sequence). With 5 bases clipped from V and 9 bases from J, the junction kept 8 bases outside the gene matches. The CDR3 DNA follows: TGTGCCAGTAGTCCCGGGACTAGCGGGTTTGGTGAGCAGTTCTTC. It encodes CASSPGTSGFGEQFF.

In DNA, the CDR3 is TGTGCCAGCAGCACTAGGACAGGCCTTATCCCTTACGAGCAGTACGTC. The encoded protein is CASSTRTGLIPYEQYV. This chain uses TRBV21-1 with TRBJ2-7; the D call in the table, TRBD1, was not verified against the DNA. TRBV21-1 is described as a pseudogene. The CDR3 runs to 16 residues.

This clone was recorded a few times. The J gene is TRBJ2-4, the V gene TRBV11-3; 8 nucleotides agree with TRBD1. The CDR3 length is 16 residues. CDR1 and CDR2 from the germline V gene are SGHNT and YENEEA. J was trimmed by 6 bases and V by 1 base; bases with no gene match: 8. The CDR3 sequence is CASSLGAGTGSNIQYF. CDR3 DNA: TGTGCCAGCAGCTTAGGAGCCGGGACAGGCTCAAACATTCAGTACTTC.

The rearrangement uses TRBV5-5 and TRBJ2-1; 9 bases line up with TRBD2. The CDR3 totals 16 residues. V shed 4 bases and J 7 bases; nucleotides not matched to a gene: 12. From germline, CDR1 is SGHKS and CDR2 YYEKEE (reference sequence). The CDR3 here is CASSKPGLAGGNEQFF. The DNA of the CDR3 is TGTGCCAGCAGCAAACCGGGACTAGCAGGGGGAAATGAGCAGTTCTTC. Filled out from reference TRBV5-5 and TRBJ2-1, the complete variable domain reads DAGVTQSPTHLIKTRGQQVTLRCSPISGHKSVSWYQQVLGQGPQFIFQYYEKEERGRGNFPDRFSARQFPNYSSELNVNALLLGDSALYLCASSKPGLAGGNEQFFGPGTRLTVL.